The sequence of this TCR beta chain was determined in a study of blood T cells in healthy people across ages. General study points: Higher diversity, along with more naive CD4+ cells, distinguished long-lived donors from aged donors. Unsorted PBMCs prevented conclusive naive versus antigen-experienced comparison.

With regard to this clonotype: Its target is not known.

Using a J-beta primer mix together with a sample-barcoded 5' primer, a second PCR was run for roughly 7 to 12 cycles. A single record per CDR3 protein comes from TCRdb applying MiXCR to the 5' RACE reads. The sample consists of 800,000 or so distinct CDR3 sequences, roughly 25% of them appearing once. Isolation recovered at least 7 million PBMCs from every sample. This CDR3 contains 16 residues. Trimming shortened V by 4 bases and J by 1 base, and 16 bases separated the two germline ends. Germline V CDR1 and CDR2: SGHTA, FQGNSA. These sequences were also reported in another study, on T cells of mothers and their children. That publication notes: Related mother-child pairs shared marginally more repertoire than unrelated pairs, though not significantly.

The rearrangement joins TRBV7-2 to TRBJ1-1; D not resolved. Material for sequencing was blood. The TCR sequence derives from a boy between 5 and 17 years old in good health. The CDR3 region is CASSSSPTGKNTEAFF. The CDR3, as DNA: TGTGCCAGCAGCTCCTCCCCGACTGGGAAGAACACTGAAGCTTTCTTT.